Only a few counts were recorded for the clone carrying this TCR beta chain. Its antigen is still unknown. Germline CDR1 and CDR2: SGHTA and FQGTGA. V lost 3 bases, J lost 3 bases, and 1 base stayed unmatched. There are 14 residues in the CDR3. These data originate in a study of beta chain features in type 1 diabetes. Notes on the study in general: Researchers reported that naive, central memory and Treg TCRB repertoires appeared more similar in patients than in healthy donors. Moderately but significantly shorter TCRB CDR3s were found in Type 1 diabetes patients in all four CD4+ subsets.

Expressed TCRB transcripts were sequenced because the isolated RNA had all been reverse transcribed beforehand. Method: immunoSEQ multiplex PCR; TCRdb's copy keeps in-frame clones and lacks some. The table records some 160,000 clones, 8.5% to 10% of them present only once. The sequence came from a woman in her 30s with type 1 diabetes. This chain joins TRBV7-3 and TRBJ2-3; 9 nucleotides line up with TRBD2. The sequenced sample consisted of central memory CD4+ T cells from blood. As DNA, the CDR3 is TGTGCCAGCAGCTTTAGCGGGAGAACAGATACGCAGTATTTT. Translated, it gives CASSFSGRTDTQYF.